The rows below give T cell receptor beta chains drawn from one sample of a study of T cells in Graves' hyperthyroidism and ophthalmopathy. TCRdb reprocessed the multiplex PCR reads with MiXCR, giving one entry per CDR3 protein. The sample shows about 840,000 distinct CDR3 sequences, 38% of them seen only once. Sequencing was performed on blood. These receptors originate from a man aged 18 to 30 with Graves' hyperthyroidism. The CDR3 runs from the conserved cysteine through the conserved F or W. D genes are given only for firm matches. Only part of the rows carry a size: once, few, many, or a class if the clone is expanded.

cdr3_aa | cdr3_nt | j_call | clone_size | v_call | d_call
CASSFQSLSRTNEKLFF | TGTGCCAGCAGCTTCCAGTCCCTCAGTAGAACTAATGAAAAACTGTTTTTT | TRBJ1-4 | NA | TRBV7-4 | NA
CASTPTGQGNQPQHF | TGTGCCAGCACCCCCACCGGACAGGGTAATCAGCCCCAGCATTTT | TRBJ1-5 | NA | TRBV6-1 | TRBD1
CASSESGRSQPQHF | TGTGCCAGCAGTGAGTCCGGCCGCAGTCAGCCCCAGCATTTT | TRBJ1-5 | NA | TRBV12-3/TRBV12-4 | NA
CASSQGGGPEAFF | TGTGCCAGCAGTCAAGGGGGAGGTCCTGAAGCTTTCTTT | TRBJ1-1 | NA | TRBV12-3/TRBV12-4 | NA
CAISELLAGGEETQYF | TGTGCCATCAGTGAGTTACTAGCGGGAGGTGAAGAGACCCAGTACTTC | TRBJ2-5 | NA | TRBV10-3 | TRBD2
CSDLDKEYGYTF | TGCAGCGACCTGGACAAAGAATATGGCTACACCTTC | TRBJ1-2 | many | TRBV29-1 | NA
CASSPGAEQYF | TGTGCCAGCAGCCCCGGCGCTGAGCAGTACTTC | TRBJ2-7 | NA | TRBV12-3/TRBV12-4 | NA
CASSSASGRKTQYF | TGTGCCAGCAGCTCAGCTAGCGGGAGGAAGACCCAGTACTTC | TRBJ2-5 | few | TRBV5-6 | TRBD2
CASSLISQGTEAFFGQGPQAFF | NA | TRBJ1-1 | NA | TRBV7-3 | NA
CSARSSNQPQHF | TGCAGTGCTAGAAGTAGCAATCAGCCCCAGCATTTT | TRBJ1-5 | many | TRBV20-1 | NA
CASSIEIPAGELFF | TGTGCCAGTAGTATAGAGATCCCGGCCGGGGAGCTGTTTTTT | TRBJ2-2 | NA | TRBV19 | NA
CSSLRKMNTEAFF | TGCAGCAGTTTACGGAAAATGAACACTGAAGCTTTCTTT | TRBJ1-1 | NA | TRBV29-1 | NA
CASSERELQETQYF | TGTGCCAGCAGTGAACGGGAGCTTCAGGAGACCCAGTACTTC | TRBJ2-5 | many | TRBV2 | NA